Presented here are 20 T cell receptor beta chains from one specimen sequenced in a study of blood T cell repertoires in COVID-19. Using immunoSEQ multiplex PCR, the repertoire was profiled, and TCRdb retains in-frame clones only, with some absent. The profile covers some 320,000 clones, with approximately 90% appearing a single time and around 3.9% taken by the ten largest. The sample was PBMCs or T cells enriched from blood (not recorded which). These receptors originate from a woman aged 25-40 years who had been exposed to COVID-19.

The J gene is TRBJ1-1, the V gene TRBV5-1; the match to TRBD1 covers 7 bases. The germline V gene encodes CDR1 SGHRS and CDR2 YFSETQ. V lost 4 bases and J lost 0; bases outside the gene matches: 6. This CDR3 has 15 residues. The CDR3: CASSPGQHLNTEAFF. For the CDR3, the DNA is TGCGCCAGCAGCCCGGGACAGCACTTGAACACTGAAGCTTTCTTT.

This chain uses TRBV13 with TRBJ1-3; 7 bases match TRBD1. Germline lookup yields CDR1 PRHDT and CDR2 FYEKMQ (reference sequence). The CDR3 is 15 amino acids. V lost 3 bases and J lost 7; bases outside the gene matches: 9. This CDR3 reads CASSLDRLGVNTIYF. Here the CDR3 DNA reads TGTGCCAGCAGCTTGGACAGGCTAGGTGTTAACACCATATATTTT.

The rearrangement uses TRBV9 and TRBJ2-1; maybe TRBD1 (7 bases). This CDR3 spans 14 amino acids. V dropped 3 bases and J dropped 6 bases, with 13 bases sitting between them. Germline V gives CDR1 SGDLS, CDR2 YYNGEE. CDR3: CASSGRDRLNEQFF. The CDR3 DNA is TGTGCCAGCAGCGGGCGGGACAGACTCAATGAGCAGTTCTTC.

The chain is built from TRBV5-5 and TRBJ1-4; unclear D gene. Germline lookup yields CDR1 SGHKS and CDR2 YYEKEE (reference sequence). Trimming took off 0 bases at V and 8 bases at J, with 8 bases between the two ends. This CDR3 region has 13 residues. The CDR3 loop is CASSLGLGEKLFF. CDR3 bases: TGTGCCAGCAGCTTGGGACTTGGGGAAAAACTGTTTTTT. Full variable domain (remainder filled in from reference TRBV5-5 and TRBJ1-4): DAGVTQSPTHLIKTRGQQVTLRCSPISGHKSVSWYQQVLGQGPQFIFQYYEKEERGRGNFPDRFSARQFPNYSSELNVNALLLGDSALYLCASSLGLGEKLFFGSGTQLSVL.

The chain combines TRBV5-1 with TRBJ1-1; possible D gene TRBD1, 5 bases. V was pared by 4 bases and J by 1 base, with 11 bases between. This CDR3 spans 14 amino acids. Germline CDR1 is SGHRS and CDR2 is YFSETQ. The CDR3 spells CASSPRVGNTEAFF. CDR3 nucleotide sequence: TGCGCCAGCAGCCCCAGGGTGGGGAACACTGAAGCTTTCTTT.

In DNA, the CDR3 is TGTGCCAGCAGCCCAAGGGCTAGCGCTCAAGAGACCCAGTACTTC. It translates to CASSPRASAQETQYF. The V call is TRBV7-9, the J call TRBJ2-5; D is perhaps TRBD2 (6 bases). The CDR3 length is 15 residues. V shed 5 bases and J shed 2 bases, with 15 bases lying between them. Germline V CDR1 and CDR2: SEHNR, FQNEAQ (reference sequence). Full variable domain (remainder filled in from reference TRBV7-9 and TRBJ2-5): DTGVSQNPRHKITKRGQNVTFRCDPISEHNRLYWYRQTLGQGPEFLTYFQNEAQLEKSRLLSDRFSAERPKGSFSTLEIQRTEQGDSAMYLCASSPRASAQETQYFGPGTRLLVL.

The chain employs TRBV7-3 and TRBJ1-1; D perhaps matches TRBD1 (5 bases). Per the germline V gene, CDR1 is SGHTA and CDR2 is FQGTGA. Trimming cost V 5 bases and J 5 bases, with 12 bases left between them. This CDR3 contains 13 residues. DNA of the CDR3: TGTGCCAGCAGCATCTCAGGGTGGACTGAAGCTTTCTTT. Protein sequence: CASSISGWTEAFF.

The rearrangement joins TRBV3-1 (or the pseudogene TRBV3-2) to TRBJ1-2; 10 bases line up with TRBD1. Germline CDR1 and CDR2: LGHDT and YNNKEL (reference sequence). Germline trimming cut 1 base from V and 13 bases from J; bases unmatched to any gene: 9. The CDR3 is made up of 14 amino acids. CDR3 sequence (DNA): TGTGCCAGCAGCCAAGGGGGGACAGGGGCCCCGGGCACCTTC. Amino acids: CASSQGGTGAPGTF.

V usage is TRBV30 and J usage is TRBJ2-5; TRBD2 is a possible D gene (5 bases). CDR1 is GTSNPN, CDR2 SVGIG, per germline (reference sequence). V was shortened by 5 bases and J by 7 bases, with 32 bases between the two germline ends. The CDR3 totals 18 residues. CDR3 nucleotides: TGTGCCTGGGAGGGTCTGAATCGGTCCGGGAATCTCACCGGGACCCAGTACTTC. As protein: CAWEGLNRSGNLTGTQYF.

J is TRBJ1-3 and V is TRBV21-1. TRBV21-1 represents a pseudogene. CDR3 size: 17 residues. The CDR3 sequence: CASSKAEKPYSGNTIYF. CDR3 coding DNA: TGTGCCAGCAGCAAAGCTGAAAAGCCTTACTCTGGAAACACCATATATTTT.

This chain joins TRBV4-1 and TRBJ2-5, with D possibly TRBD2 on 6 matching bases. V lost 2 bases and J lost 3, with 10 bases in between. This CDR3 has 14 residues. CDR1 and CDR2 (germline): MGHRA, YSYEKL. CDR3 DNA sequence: TGCGCCAGCAGCCAAAGGGCGGGGAAAGAGACCCAGTACTTC. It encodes CASSQRAGKETQYF.

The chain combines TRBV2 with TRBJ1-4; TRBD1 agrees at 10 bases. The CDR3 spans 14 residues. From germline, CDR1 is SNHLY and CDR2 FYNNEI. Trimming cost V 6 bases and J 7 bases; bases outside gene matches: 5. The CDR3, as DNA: TGTGCCAGCAGGGGACAGGGGACGGGTGAAAAACTGTTTTTT. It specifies CASRGQGTGEKLFF. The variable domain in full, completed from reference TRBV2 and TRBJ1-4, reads EPEVTQTPSHQVTQMGQEVILRCVPISNHLYFYWYRQILGQKVEFLVSFYNNEISEKSEIFDDQFSVERPDGSNFTLKIRSTKLEDSAMYFCASRGQGTGEKLFFGSGTQLSVL.

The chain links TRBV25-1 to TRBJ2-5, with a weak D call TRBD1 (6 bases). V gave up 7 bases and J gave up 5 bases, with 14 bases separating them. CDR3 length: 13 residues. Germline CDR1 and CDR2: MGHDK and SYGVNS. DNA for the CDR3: TGTGCCAGCACCCTAGGGGGTGGTGAGACCCAGTACTTC. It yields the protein CASTLGGGETQYF.

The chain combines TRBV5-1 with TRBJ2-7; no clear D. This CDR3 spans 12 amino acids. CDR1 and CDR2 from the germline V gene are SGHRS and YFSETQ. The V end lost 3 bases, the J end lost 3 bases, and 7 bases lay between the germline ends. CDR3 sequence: CASSSLDYEQYF. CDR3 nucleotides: TGCGCCAGCAGCTCACTTGACTACGAGCAGTACTTC. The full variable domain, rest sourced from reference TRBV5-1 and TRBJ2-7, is KAGVTQTPRYLIKTRGQQVTLSCSPISGHRSVSWYQQTPGQGLQFLFEYFSETQRNKGNFPGRFSGRQFSNSRSEMNVSTLELGDSALYLCASSSLDYEQYFGPGTRLTVT.

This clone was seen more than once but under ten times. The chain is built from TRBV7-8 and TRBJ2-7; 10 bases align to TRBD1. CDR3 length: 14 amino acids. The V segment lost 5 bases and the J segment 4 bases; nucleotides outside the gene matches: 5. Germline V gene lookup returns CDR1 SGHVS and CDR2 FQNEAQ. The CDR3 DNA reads TGTGCCAGCAGCACCCCGGACAGGGGGTACGAGCAGTACTTC. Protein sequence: CASSTPDRGYEQYF.

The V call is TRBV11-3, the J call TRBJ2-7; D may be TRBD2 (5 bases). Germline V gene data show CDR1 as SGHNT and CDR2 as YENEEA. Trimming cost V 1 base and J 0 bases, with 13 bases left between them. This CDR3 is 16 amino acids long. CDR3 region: CASSLGGELSSYEQYF. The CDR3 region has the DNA TGTGCCAGCAGCTTAGGGGGAGAACTAAGCTCCTACGAGCAGTACTTC.

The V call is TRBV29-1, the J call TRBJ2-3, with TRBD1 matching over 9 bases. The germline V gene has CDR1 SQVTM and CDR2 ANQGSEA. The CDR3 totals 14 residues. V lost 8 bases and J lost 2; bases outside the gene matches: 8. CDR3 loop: CSLQWDRATDTQYF. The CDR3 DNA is TGCAGCCTGCAGTGGGACAGGGCCACAGATACGCAGTATTTT.

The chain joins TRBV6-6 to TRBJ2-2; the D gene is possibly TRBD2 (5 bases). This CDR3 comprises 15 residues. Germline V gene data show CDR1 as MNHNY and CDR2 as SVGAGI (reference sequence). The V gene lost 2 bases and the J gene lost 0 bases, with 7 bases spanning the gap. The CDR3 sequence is CASSYREPNTGELFF. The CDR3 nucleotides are TGTGCCAGCAGTTACAGGGAGCCGAACACCGGGGAGCTGTTTTTT.

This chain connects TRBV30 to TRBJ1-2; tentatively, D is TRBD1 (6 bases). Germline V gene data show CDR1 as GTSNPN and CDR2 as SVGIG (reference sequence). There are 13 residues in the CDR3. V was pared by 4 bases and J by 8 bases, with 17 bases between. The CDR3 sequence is CAWNPTAGEGYTF. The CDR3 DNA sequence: TGTGCCTGGAACCCCACCGCAGGGGAAGGCTACACCTTC.

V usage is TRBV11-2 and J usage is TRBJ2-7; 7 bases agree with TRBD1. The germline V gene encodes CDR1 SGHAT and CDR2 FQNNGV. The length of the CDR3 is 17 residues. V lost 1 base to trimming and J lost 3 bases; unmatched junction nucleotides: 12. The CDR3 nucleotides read TGTGCCAGCAGCTTAGGGCCCCTCGGGACAGCCTACTACGAGCAGTACTTC. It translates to CASSLGPLGTAYYEQYF.